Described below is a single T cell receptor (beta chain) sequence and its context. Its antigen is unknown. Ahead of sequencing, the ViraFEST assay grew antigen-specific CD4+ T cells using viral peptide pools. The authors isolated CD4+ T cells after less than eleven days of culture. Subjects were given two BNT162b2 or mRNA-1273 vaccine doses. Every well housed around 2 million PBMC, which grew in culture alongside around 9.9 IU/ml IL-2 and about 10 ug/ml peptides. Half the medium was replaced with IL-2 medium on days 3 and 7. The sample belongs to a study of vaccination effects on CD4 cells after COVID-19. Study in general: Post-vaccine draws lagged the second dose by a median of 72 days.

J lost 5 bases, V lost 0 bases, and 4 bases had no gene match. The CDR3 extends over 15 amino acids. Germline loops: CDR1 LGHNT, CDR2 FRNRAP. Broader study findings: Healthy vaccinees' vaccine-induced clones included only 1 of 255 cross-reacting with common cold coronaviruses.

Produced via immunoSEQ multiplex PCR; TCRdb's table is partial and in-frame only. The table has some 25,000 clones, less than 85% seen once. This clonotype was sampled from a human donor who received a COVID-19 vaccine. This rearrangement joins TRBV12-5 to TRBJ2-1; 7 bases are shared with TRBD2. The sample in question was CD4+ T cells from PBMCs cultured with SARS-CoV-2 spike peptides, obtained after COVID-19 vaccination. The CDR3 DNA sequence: TGTGCTAGTGGTTTGGTGGCTAGCGGAAACAATGAGCAGTTCTTC. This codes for CASGLVASGNNEQFF.